This T cell receptor (beta chain) was captured by sequencing in a study of T cells expressing NK-cell markers. After re-calling the 5' RACE reads, TCRdb lists one entry per CDR3 protein, DNA absent. The table lists under 500,000 distinct CDR3 sequences. The CDR3 runs to 16 residues. The germline CDR1 and CDR2 sequences are DFQATT and SNEGSKA (reference sequence). The rearrangement links TRBV20-1 to TRBJ1-1; TCRdb names TRBD1, which stays unverified in the absence of DNA. Sequenced: blood T cells: a sorted CD56 or NKG2C T cell subset, CD4+ or CD8+ T cells, or bulk PBMC T cells (not recorded which). The receptor's source is a woman aged 18 to 75 in good health. The CDR3 loop is CSARDDTGGLDTEAFF.